The T cell receptor (beta chain) under discussion was sequenced for a study of follicular helper T cells after annual influenza vaccination. Study summary: Across the 2013-2014, 2014-2015 and 2015-2016 vaccination seasons, some subjects were resampled.

V shed 5 bases and J shed 3 bases, with 5 bases lying between them. CDR1 SGHTA and CDR2 FQGNSA come from the germline V gene. This CDR3 has 11 residues. As for time point: 2014-2015 season, pre-vaccination. The method was immunoSEQ multiplex PCR; TCRdb's version includes in-frame clones alone and lacks a portion of them. The sample lists several thousand clones; around four fifths were seen once. Study-wide results and caveats: ICOS+CD38+ cTfh clonality change tracked circulating plasmablast frequency change.

On this clone itself: Its specificity is unknown.

This TCR derives from an adult who received the influenza vaccine. The chain is built from TRBV7-2 and TRBJ2-7; D not certain. Sequenced here: CXCR5+ CD38- circulating T follicular helper cells from blood, sampled on the day of influenza vaccination. The subset was: circulating Tfh, non-naive CD4+CXCR5+PD-1+ (ICOS+CD38+ or ICOS-CD38-). In DNA, the CDR3 is TGTGCCAGCAGCGAATACTACGAGCAGTACTTC. Its protein is CASSEYYEQYF. The whole variable domain, remainder taken from reference TRBV7-2 and TRBJ2-7, is GAGVSQSPSNKVTEKGKDVELRCDPISGHTALYWYRQSLGQGLEFLIYFQGNSAPDKSGLPSDRFSAERTGGSVSTLTIQRTQQEDSAVYLCASSEYYEQYFGPGTRLTVT.